This TCR beta chain was captured by sequencing in a study of T cells in Graves' hyperthyroidism and ophthalmopathy. Findings and caveats of the study: Expanded thyroid clonotypes (above 0.001) were mostly also found in blood.

There are many counts of this clonotype. Its antigen is unidentified. The germline gives CDR1 SGHVS, CDR2 FQNEAQ. This CDR3 has 16 residues. V was cut by 2 bases and J by 2 bases, with 13 bases left in between. The TCR beta CDR3 regions underwent amplification using RNA transcripts as the source. The TCR CDR3 was amplified in a first-round RT-PCR using the HTBI primer set. TCRdb redid the calling of the multiplex PCR reads with MiXCR, one entry per CDR3 protein. Altogether about 840,000 distinct CDR3 sequences are present, about 38% being singletons, with the ten largest covering about 8.9%. Reasons for excluding patients were uncontrolled infection, other autoimmune disease, pregnancy or lactation.

This chain joins TRBV7-8 and TRBJ1-5; D call uncertain. The sequencing sample was made of blood. The TCR was taken from a man in his late teens or twenties with Graves' hyperthyroidism. The CDR3 nucleotides are TGTGCCAGCAGCTTATCGACCCAGTATGGCAATCAGCCCCAGCATTTT. It yields the protein CASSLSTQYGNQPQHF.